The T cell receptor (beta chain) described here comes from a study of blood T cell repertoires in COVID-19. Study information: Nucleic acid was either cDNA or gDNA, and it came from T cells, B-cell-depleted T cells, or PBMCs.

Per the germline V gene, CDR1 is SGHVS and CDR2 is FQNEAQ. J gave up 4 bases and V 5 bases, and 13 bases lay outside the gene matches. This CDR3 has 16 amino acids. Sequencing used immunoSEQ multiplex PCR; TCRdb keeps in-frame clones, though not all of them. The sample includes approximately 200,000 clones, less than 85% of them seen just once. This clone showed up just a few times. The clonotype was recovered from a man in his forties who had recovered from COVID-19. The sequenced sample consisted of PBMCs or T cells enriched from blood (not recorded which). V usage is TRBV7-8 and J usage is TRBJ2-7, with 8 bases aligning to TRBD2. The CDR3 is CASSDRRLAQLYEQYF. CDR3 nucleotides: TGTGCCAGCAGCGACCGAAGACTAGCGCAGCTATACGAGCAGTACTTC.